This is a list of T cell receptor beta chains from one sample in a study of blood T cell repertoires in COVID-19. Clones were read by immunoSEQ multiplex PCR, and TCRdb kept only the in-frame ones, dropping some. Of roughly 140,000 clones in the sample, around 80% were seen once. The sample comprised PBMCs or T cells enriched from blood (not recorded which). All receptors derive from a man aged 50-59 years who had recovered from COVID-19. Each CDR3 is given with its conserved first and last residue. A D gene is named only where the DNA matches it firmly. Size values are once, few and many counts, or a class for expanded clones, and some rows have none.

>NA|TRBJ2-3|TRBV9|NA
TGTGCCAGCAGCGTTCAGGGGGGTACGCAGTATTTT
CASSVQGGTQYF
>TRBD2|TRBJ2-7|TRBV7-6|NA
TGTGCCAGCAGCTTAGCCCCGGGGGCGGGGGGATTCGGCGAGCAGTACTTC
CASSLAPGAGGFGEQYF
>NA|TRBJ2-7|TRBV7-8|NA
TGTGCCAGCAGCTTGGACCCCGGGGGCGAGCAGTACTTC
CASSLDPGGEQYF
>TRBD1|TRBJ2-1|TRBV7-8|few
TGTGCCAGCATAAACCCGGGACAGGGCTATGAGCAGTTCTTC
CASINPGQGYEQFF
>NA|TRBJ2-5|TRBV27|NA
TGTGCCAGCAGTTTCAGGGGTAGTAGGGAGACCCAGTACTTC
CASSFRGSRETQYF
>TRBD1|TRBJ1-5|TRBV19|NA
TGTGCCAGTTCTACAGGGGGATTGGGTCAGCCCCAGCATTTT
CASSTGGLGQPQHF
>TRBD1|TRBJ2-3|TRBV19|once
TGTGCCAGTAGTATGCGTCCGGGACAGGGCACAGATACGCAGTATTTT
CASSMRPGQGTDTQYF
>TRBD2|TRBJ2-2|TRBV7-6|once
TGTGCCAGCAGCTTAGTGGTGGCGGGGGATTCCCCTGGGGAGCTGTTTTTT
CASSLVVAGDSPGELFF
>NA|TRBJ2-2|TRBV11-3|NA
TGTGCCAGCAGCCCGGGGGCCGGGGAGCTGTTTTTT
CASSPGAGELFF
>TRBD2|TRBJ2-3|TRBV18|once
TGTGCCAGCTCACCACCAACTAGCGGGCGGACAGATACGCAGTATTTT
CASSPPTSGRTDTQYF
>TRBD2|TRBJ2-3|TRBV7-9|NA
TGTGCCAGCAGCATTCCGGGACTAGCGGGGGGAAGCACAGATACGCAGTATTTT
CASSIPGLAGGSTDTQYF
>NA|TRBJ2-3|TRBV4-3|NA
TGCGCCAGCAGCCAAGGGAGGGGCACAGATACGCAGTATTTT
CASSQGRGTDTQYF
>TRBD1|TRBJ2-7|TRBV29-1|NA
TGCAGCGTTGAAGAGGTGAAACAGGGGGGTCTTAGCTACGAGCAGTACTTC
CSVEEVKQGGLSYEQYF
>NA|TRBJ1-4|TRBV6-1|NA
TGTGCCAGCAGTGAACTACTCACAGGAACCGCAACTAATGAAAAACTGTTTTTT
CASSELLTGTATNEKLFF
>NA|TRBJ2-7|TRBV5-8|NA
TGTGCCAGCAGGGCCGAGGGCATCGCTGACGGTGAGCAGTACTTC
CASRAEGIADGEQYF
>TRBD1|TRBJ1-5|TRBV5-1|NA
TGCGCCAGCAGCCGATCGGGGACAGGGGGTCAGCCCCAGCATTTT
CASSRSGTGGQPQHF
>NA|TRBJ2-2|TRBV5-1|NA
TGCGCCAGCAGCGTACAGGGCTCGAACACCGGGGAGCTGTTTTTT
CASSVQGSNTGELFF
>NA|TRBJ1-2|TRBV18|NA
TGTGCCAGCTCTCGAACCGGGACTGACTATGGCTACACCTTC
CASSRTGTDYGYTF
>NA|TRBJ1-5|TRBV6-5|NA
TGTGCCAGCTGTAAAACGGGACAATTCAATCAGCCCCAGCATTTT
CASCKTGQFNQPQHF
>NA|TRBJ2-5|TRBV9|few
TGTGCCAGCAGCGAACTAGCCTTCCGAGAGACCCAGTACTTC
CASSELAFRETQYF
>TRBD1|TRBJ1-1|TRBV5-1|once
TGCGCCAGCAGCTTTGGGACAGGGGCAAACACTGAAGCTTTCTTT
CASSFGTGANTEAFF
>NA|TRBJ1-1|TRBV18|NA
TGTGCCAGCTCACCACTGCAGGGTCAGAACACTGAAGCTTTCTTT
CASSPLQGQNTEAFF
>TRBD1|TRBJ1-5|TRBV6-5|NA
TGTGCCGCGGCACTGGACAGGGGTCCTCAGCCCCAGCATTTT
CAAALDRGPQPQHF
>TRBD1|TRBJ2-7|TRBV15|NA
TGTGCCACCAGCAGAGATACAGGGGGATACGAGCAGTACTTC
CATSRDTGGYEQYF
>NA|TRBJ1-3|TRBV29-1|NA
TGCAGCGTTGAAGATAGCGACAGGACTGGAAACACCATATATTTT
CSVEDSDRTGNTIYF
>NA|TRBJ2-7|TRBV14|NA
TGTGCCAGCAGCCAAGCTTGGGGAGTCCACGAGCAGTACTTC
CASSQAWGVHEQYF
>TRBD1|TRBJ2-7|TRBV13|NA
TGTGCCAGCAGCTGGGTTGGGAACAGGGGACGCCAGTACTTC
CASSWVGNRGRQYF
>NA|TRBJ1-5|TRBV7-2|NA
TGTGCCAGCAGCTTATGGGGAGCGGGTCAGCCCCAGCATTTT
CASSLWGAGQPQHF
>NA|TRBJ2-7|TRBV3-1/TRBV3-2|NA
TGTGCCAGCAGCCAGGGGGAGGTCAACGAGCAGTACTTC
CASSQGEVNEQYF
>NA|TRBJ1-1|TRBV6-5|NA
TGTGCCAGCAGGGGAACGCAGGGGTTTATGACTGAAGCTTTCTTT
CASRGTQGFMTEAFF
>TRBD1|TRBJ1-2|TRBV5-6|NA
TGTGCCAGCAGCTCGACAAAGACAGGGGGCCGGGGCTACACCTTC
CASSSTKTGGRGYTF
>NA|TRBJ1-1|TRBV18|NA
TGTGCCAGCTCACCATCCTCGTCTAGAACTAACACTGAAGCTTTCTTT
CASSPSSSRTNTEAFF
>NA|TRBJ1-2|TRBV18|NA
TGTGCCAGCTCACCCCGGTTTAACAGCTACGGCTACACCTTC
CASSPRFNSYGYTF
>TRBD1|TRBJ1-5|TRBV29-1|NA
TGCAGCGTACAACTCCGGACAGGGGGCGATGGCAATCAGCCCCAGCATTTT
CSVQLRTGGDGNQPQHF